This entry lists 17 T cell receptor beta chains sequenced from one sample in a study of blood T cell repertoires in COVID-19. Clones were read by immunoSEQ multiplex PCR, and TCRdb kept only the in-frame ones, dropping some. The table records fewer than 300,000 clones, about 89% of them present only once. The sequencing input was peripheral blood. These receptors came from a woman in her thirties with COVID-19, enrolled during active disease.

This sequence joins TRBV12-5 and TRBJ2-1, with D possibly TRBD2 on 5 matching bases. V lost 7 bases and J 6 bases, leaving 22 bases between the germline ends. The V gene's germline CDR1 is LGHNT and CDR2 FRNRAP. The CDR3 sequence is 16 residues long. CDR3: CASASQPQRQPNEQFF. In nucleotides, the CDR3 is TGTGCTAGTGCCTCACAACCTCAGCGGCAGCCCAATGAGCAGTTCTTC.

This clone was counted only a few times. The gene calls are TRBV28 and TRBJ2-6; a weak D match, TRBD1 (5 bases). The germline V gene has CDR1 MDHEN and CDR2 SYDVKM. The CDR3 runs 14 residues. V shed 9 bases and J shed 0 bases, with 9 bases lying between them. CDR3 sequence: CASTDTSGANVLTF. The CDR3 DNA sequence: TGTGCCAGTACGGACACCTCTGGGGCCAACGTCCTGACTTTC.

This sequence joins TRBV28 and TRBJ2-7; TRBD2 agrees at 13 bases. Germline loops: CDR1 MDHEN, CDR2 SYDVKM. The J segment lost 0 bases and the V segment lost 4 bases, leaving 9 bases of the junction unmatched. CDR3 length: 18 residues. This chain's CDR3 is CASSSRTSGSTRSYEQYF. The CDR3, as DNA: TGTGCCAGCAGTTCAAGGACTAGCGGGAGCACTCGCTCCTACGAGCAGTACTTC.

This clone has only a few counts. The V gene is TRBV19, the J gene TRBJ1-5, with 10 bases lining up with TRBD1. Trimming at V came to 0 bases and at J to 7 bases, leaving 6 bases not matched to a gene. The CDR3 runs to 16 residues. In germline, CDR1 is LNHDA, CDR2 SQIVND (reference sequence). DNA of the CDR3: TGTGCCAGTAGTATAGATCAGACAGGGGGCCGGCAGCCCCAGCATTTT. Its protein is CASSIDQTGGRQPQHF.

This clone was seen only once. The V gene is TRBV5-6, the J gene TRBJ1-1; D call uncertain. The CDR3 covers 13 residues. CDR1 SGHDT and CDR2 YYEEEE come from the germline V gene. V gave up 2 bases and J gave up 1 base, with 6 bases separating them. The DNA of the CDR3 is TGTGCCAGCAGCTTTGAGCCGAACACTGAAGCTTTCTTT. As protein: CASSFEPNTEAFF.

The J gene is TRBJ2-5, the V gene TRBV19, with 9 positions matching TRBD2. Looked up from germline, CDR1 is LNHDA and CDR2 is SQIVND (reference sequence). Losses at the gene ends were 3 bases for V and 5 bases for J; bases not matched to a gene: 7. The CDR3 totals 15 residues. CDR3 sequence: CASSMGLAGSETQYF. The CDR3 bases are TGTGCCAGTAGTATGGGGCTAGCGGGGTCGGAGACCCAGTACTTC. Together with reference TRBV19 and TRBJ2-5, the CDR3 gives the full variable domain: DGGITQSPKYLFRKEGQNVTLSCEQNLNHDAMYWYRQDPGQGLRLIYYSQIVNDFQKGDIAEGYSVSREKKESFPLTVTSAQKNPTAFYLCASSMGLAGSETQYFGPGTRLLVL.

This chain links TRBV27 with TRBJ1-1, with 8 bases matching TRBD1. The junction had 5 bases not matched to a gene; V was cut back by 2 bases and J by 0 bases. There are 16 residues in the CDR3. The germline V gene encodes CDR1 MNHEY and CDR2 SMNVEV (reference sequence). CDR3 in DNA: TGTGCCAGCAGTTTAAGCACAGGGGGGGTGAACACTGAAGCTTTCTTT. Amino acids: CASSLSTGGVNTEAFF.

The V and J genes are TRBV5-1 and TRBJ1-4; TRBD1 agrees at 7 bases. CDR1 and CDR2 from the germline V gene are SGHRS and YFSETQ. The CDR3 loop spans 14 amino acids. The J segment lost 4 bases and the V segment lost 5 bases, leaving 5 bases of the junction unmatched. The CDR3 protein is CASRGDRDNEKLFF. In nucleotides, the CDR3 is TGCGCCAGCAGAGGAGACAGGGATAATGAAAAACTGTTTTTT.

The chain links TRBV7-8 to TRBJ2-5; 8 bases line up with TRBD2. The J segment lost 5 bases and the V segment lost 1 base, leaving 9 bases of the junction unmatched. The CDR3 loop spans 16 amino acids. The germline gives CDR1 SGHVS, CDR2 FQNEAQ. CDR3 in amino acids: CASSLGLGTSGETQYF. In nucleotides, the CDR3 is TGTGCCAGCAGCTTAGGGTTAGGGACTAGTGGCGAGACCCAGTACTTC.

In DNA form, the CDR3 reads TGTGCCACCTCAGGAACAGGACCTGCAACTAATGAAAAACTGTTTTTT. This encodes CATSGTGPATNEKLFF. The chain is built from TRBV28 and TRBJ1-4, with D possibly being TRBD1 (5 bases). Trimming removed 10 bases at V and 0 bases at J, with 18 bases between. The CDR3 length is 16 residues. CDR1 is MDHEN and CDR2 is SYDVKM in the germline V gene.

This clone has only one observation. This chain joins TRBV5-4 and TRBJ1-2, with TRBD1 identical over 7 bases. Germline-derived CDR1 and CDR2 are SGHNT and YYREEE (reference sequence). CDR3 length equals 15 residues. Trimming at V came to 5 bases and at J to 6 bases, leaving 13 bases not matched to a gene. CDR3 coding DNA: TGTGCCAGCAGAACCCCGACAGGGAAGGGTGATGGCTACACCTTC. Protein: CASRTPTGKGDGYTF.

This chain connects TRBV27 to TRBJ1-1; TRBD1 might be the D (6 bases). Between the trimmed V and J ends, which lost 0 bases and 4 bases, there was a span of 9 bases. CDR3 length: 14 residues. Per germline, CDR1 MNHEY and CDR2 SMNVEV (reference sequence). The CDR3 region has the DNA TGTGCCAGCAGTTTATCCGGGGGGCCCACTGAAGCTTTCTTT. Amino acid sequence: CASSLSGGPTEAFF.

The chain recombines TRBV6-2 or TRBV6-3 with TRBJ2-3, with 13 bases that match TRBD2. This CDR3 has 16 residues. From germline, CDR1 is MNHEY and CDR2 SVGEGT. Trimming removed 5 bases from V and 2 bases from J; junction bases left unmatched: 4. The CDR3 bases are TGTGCCAGCAGTCATGGACTAGCGGGAGCCACAGATACGCAGTATTTT. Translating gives CASSHGLAGATDTQYF.

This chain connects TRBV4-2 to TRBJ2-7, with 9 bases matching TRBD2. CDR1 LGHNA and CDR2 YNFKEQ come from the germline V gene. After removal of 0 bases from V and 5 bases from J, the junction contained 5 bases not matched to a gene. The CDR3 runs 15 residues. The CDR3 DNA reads TGTGCCAGCAGCCAAGAAAGCGGGAGGTCCAACGAGCAGTACTTC. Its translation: CASSQESGRSNEQYF.

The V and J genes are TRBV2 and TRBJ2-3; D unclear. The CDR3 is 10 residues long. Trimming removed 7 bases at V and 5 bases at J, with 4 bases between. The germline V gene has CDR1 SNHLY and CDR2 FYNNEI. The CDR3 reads CASTGDTQYF. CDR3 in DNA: TGTGCCAGCACCGGAGATACGCAGTATTTT.

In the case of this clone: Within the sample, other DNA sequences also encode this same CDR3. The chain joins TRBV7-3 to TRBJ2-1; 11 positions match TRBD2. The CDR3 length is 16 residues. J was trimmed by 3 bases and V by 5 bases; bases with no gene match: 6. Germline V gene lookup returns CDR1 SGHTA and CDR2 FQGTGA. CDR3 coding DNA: TGTGCCAGCAGCCTTAGCGGGAGGGCGGGCTACAATGAGCAGTTCTTC. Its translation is CASSLSGRAGYNEQFF.

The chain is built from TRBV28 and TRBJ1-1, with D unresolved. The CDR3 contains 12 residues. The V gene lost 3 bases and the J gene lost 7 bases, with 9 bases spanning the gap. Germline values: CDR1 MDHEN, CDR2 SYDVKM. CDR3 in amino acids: CASSFQKREAFF. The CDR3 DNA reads TGTGCCAGCAGTTTTCAGAAACGTGAAGCTTTCTTT.